This is a list of T cell receptor beta chains from one sample in a study of vaccination effects on CD4 cells after COVID-19. Which antigens these TCRs recognize remains unknown. Measured with immunoSEQ multiplex PCR; TCRdb has only the in-frame clones, and not every one. The table shows roughly 51,000 clones, with over 60% occurring only once. Sequencing used CD4+ T cells from PBMCs cultured without peptide, obtained after COVID-19 vaccination. The source is a human donor who had a prior SARS-CoV-2 infection. CDR3s include the opening cysteine and the closing phenylalanine or tryptophan. The D gene is left open where the match is weak. Size is stated for part of the rows, as once, few or many counts, or as a class when the clone is expanded.

TRBV3-1/TRBV3-2	-	-	TRBJ2-2	CASSQRGPNTGELFF	TGTGCCAGCAGCCAGCGGGGCCCGAACACCGGGGAGCTGTTTTTT
TRBV2	-	-	TRBJ2-1	CASSLNMGGYNEQFF	TGTGCCAGCAGCTTAAACATGGGTGGCTACAATGAGCAGTTCTTC
TRBV4-1	-	TRBD1	TRBJ2-7	CASSQVIGERTGGYEQYF	TGCGCCAGCAGCCAAGTAATCGGTGAAAGGACAGGGGGCTACGAGCAGTACTTC
TRBV12-5	-	-	TRBJ2-5	CASSLGGSGVRETQYF	TGTGCTAGCAGCCTCGGAGGGAGTGGAGTCAGAGAGACCCAGTACTTC
TRBV29-1	few	-	TRBJ2-2	CSAGGWDVGELFF	TGCAGCGCAGGGGGGTGGGACGTCGGGGAGCTGTTTTTT
TRBV6-1	-	-	TRBJ1-5	CASSEQGSNQPQHF	TGTGCCAGCAGTGAACAAGGGAGCAATCAGCCCCAGCATTTT
TRBV10-3	-	-	TRBJ2-7	CAISPNLRGGYEQYF	TGTGCCATCAGTCCCAACCTAAGAGGAGGATACGAGCAGTACTTC
TRBV19	-	TRBD1	TRBJ1-6	CATQGVGNSPLHF	TGTGCCACGCAGGGGGTTGGCAATTCACCCCTCCACTTT
TRBV5-1	-	-	TRBJ2-5	CASSLDGNQETQYF	TGCGCCAGCAGCTTGGATGGCAACCAAGAGACCCAGTACTTC
TRBV2	-	-	TRBJ1-6	CASSEGYNNSPLHF	TGTGCCAGCAGTGAAGGGTACAATAATTCACCCCTCCACTTT
TRBV11-3	-	-	TRBJ1-1	CASSLGIKNTEAFF	TGTGCCAGCAGCTTAGGAATTAAGAACACTGAAGCTTTCTTT
TRBV2	-	-	TRBJ2-7	CASSELATEQYF	TGTGCCAGCAGTGAATTGGCCACCGAGCAGTACTTC
TRBV9	few	-	TRBJ2-1	CASSVAGDEWDEQFF	TGTGCCAGCAGCGTAGCAGGGGACGAGTGGGATGAGCAGTTCTTC
TRBV18	few	-	TRBJ2-1	CASSQGGNNEQFF	TGTGCCAGCTCACAGGGTGGGAACAATGAGCAGTTCTTC
TRBV5-1	medium-sized	TRBD2	TRBJ2-2	CASSLASGTSSTSGGMAGELFF	TGCGCCAGCAGCTTGGCTTCCGGGACTAGCTCTACCTCAGGGGGTATGGCCGGGGAGCTGTTTTTT
TRBV4-3	-	TRBD1	TRBJ2-2	CASSQDVQGAYTGELFF	TGCGCCAGCAGCCAAGATGTACAGGGGGCTTACACCGGGGAGCTGTTTTTT
TRBV5-1	once	-	TRBJ1-6	CASSLWNNSPLHF	TGCGCCAGCAGCTTATGGAATAATTCACCCCTCCACTTT
TRBV18	-	TRBD1	TRBJ2-5	CASSPLQGAGETQYF	TGTGCCAGCTCACCTCTCCAGGGGGCAGGAGAGACCCAGTACTTC
TRBV5-5	few	-	TRBJ1-2	CASSRPGEYGYTF	TGTGCCAGCAGTCGTCCGGGGGAGTATGGCTACACCTTC
TRBV20-1	-	TRBD1	TRBJ2-5	CSASGGQGVSAETQYF	TGCAGTGCTAGTGGGGGACAGGGGGTATCGGCGGAGACCCAGTACTTC
TRBV5-1	-	-	TRBJ1-1	CASSLSGTPNTEAFF	TGCGCCAGCAGCTTGTCGGGGACCCCGAACACTGAAGCTTTCTTT
TRBV5-6	-	-	TRBJ1-6	CASSLGRGSPLHF	TGTGCCAGCAGCTTGGGACGGGGCTCACCCCTCCACTTT
TRBV29-1	-	-	TRBJ2-3	CSAQDGTDTQYF	TGCAGCGCTCAGGACGGCACAGATACGCAGTATTTT
TRBV11-3	-	TRBD1	TRBJ1-1	CAARGSGTGRPIMNTEAFF	TGTGCCGCCAGAGGGTCGGGGACAGGGAGGCCTATCATGAACACTGAAGCTTTCTTT
TRBV29-1	many	TRBD1	TRBJ1-2	CSVGTGYPSYGYTF	TGCAGCGTAGGGACAGGGTACCCTTCTTATGGCTACACCTTC